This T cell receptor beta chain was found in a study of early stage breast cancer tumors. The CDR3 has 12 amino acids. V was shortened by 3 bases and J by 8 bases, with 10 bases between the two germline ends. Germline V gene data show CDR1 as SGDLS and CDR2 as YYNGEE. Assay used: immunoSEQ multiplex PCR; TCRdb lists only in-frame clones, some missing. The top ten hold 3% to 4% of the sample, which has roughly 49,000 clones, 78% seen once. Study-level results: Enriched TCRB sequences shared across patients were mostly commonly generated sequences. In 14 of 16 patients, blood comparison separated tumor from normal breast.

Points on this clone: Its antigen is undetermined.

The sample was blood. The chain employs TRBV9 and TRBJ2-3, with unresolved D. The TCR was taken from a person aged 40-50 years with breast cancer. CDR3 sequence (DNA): TGTGCCAGCAGCGCAACCAGAGGTACGCAGTATTTT. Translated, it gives CASSATRGTQYF.